A selection of T cell receptor beta chains follows, all from one sample in a study of CXCR3-negative and CXCR3-positive naive CD8 T cells. TCRdb processed the 5' RACE reads again and assigns one entry to each CDR3 protein, with no DNA. This table lists about 85,000 distinct CDR3 sequences. Sequencing used naive CXCR3+ CD8+ T cells from blood. These receptor sequences come from a human donor in good health. Some clones in this sample may be carry-over from other donors' samples. CDR3s include the opening cysteine and the closing phenylalanine or tryptophan. Each record gives: CDR3 protein, V gene, J gene, CDR3 length.

CDR3: CASSKEEDRETETQYF; V: TRBV21-1; J: TRBJ2-5; length: 16
CDR3: CASSFMGTDTQYF; V: TRBV7-6; J: TRBJ2-3; length: 13
CDR3: CASSSSGDPYNEQFF; V: TRBV7-3; J: TRBJ2-1; length: 15
CDR3: CASSQAGFPSYEQYF; V: TRBV4-1; J: TRBJ2-7; length: 15
CDR3: CARSPRAPSPYEQYF; V: TRBV5-3; J: TRBJ2-7; length: 15
CDR3: CASSLGGGQSYEQYF; V: TRBV12-3/TRBV12-4; J: TRBJ2-7; length: 15
CDR3: CASSDLGVGRGDNEQFF; V: TRBV2; J: TRBJ2-1; length: 17
CDR3: CASIDRTGPPYGYTF; V: TRBV6-6; J: TRBJ1-2; length: 15
CDR3: CASSGLLASCTDTQYF; V: TRBV10-1; J: TRBJ2-3; length: 16
CDR3: CASSQDLAGGPEQFF; V: TRBV4-2; J: TRBJ2-1; length: 15
CDR3: CASSHGTANEQYF; V: TRBV3-1; J: TRBJ2-7; length: 13
CDR3: CSAREGGRNTEAFF; V: TRBV20-1; J: TRBJ1-1; length: 14
CDR3: CASGSEEETQYF; V: TRBV19; J: TRBJ2-5; length: 12
CDR3: CASSPAGIYEQYF; V: TRBV14; J: TRBJ2-7; length: 13
CDR3: CASGAGYYEKLFF; V: TRBV7-2; J: TRBJ1-4; length: 13
CDR3: CASSPFDGDVEPQHF; V: TRBV28; J: TRBJ1-5; length: 15
CDR3: CASSLLGGGAADTQYF; V: TRBV7-9; J: TRBJ2-3; length: 16
CDR3: CASSLSRRDTQYF; V: TRBV28; J: TRBJ2-3; length: 13
CDR3: CASSPDGQGQTYEQYF; V: TRBV28; J: TRBJ2-7; length: 16
CDR3: CASSYLARNEQFF; V: TRBV6-5; J: TRBJ2-1; length: 13
CDR3: CATSDRTGLYNEQFF; V: TRBV24-1; J: TRBJ2-1; length: 15
CDR3: CASSPDRGIIGELFF; V: TRBV5-1; J: TRBJ2-2; length: 15
CDR3: CSASGGLLEQYF; V: TRBV29-1; J: TRBJ2-7; length: 12
CDR3: CASSLVTGELFF; V: TRBV7-9; J: TRBJ2-2; length: 12
CDR3: CASSLGQGRATEAFF; V: TRBV5-1; J: TRBJ1-1; length: 15
CDR3: CASSGFDREVRGYEQYF; V: TRBV25-1; J: TRBJ2-7; length: 17
CDR3: CASSYGTDPSGKLFF; V: TRBV12-3/TRBV12-4; J: TRBJ1-4; length: 15
CDR3: CASSLYPESSNTEAFF; V: TRBV5-1; J: TRBJ1-1; length: 16
CDR3: CASSAGRLSGNTIYF; V: TRBV11-2; J: TRBJ1-3; length: 15
CDR3: CASSIWTLGSEQFF; V: TRBV7-2; J: TRBJ2-1; length: 14
CDR3: CATSRGTRGNYNEQFF; V: TRBV15; J: TRBJ2-1; length: 16
CDR3: CASSPGGAYEQYF; V: TRBV11-3; J: TRBJ2-7; length: 13
CDR3: CASSPDKANIQYF; V: TRBV12-3/TRBV12-4; J: TRBJ2-4; length: 13
CDR3: CASGLVALTTEAFF; V: TRBV12-5; J: TRBJ1-1; length: 14
CDR3: CASSGTDRGANYGYTF; V: TRBV25-1; J: TRBJ1-2; length: 16
CDR3: CASSSGAVTQYF; V: TRBV7-9; J: TRBJ2-5; length: 12
CDR3: CASSGGYEQYF; V: TRBV5-1; J: TRBJ2-7; length: 11
CDR3: CSGLLAYEQYF; V: TRBV29-1; J: TRBJ2-7; length: 11
CDR3: CASSSRDSFNEQFF; V: TRBV12-3/TRBV12-4; J: TRBJ2-1; length: 14
CDR3: CATSDGALAGLNNEQFF; V: TRBV24-1; J: TRBJ2-1; length: 17
CDR3: CASSPETGDYEQYF; V: TRBV18; J: TRBJ2-7; length: 14
CDR3: CASSPTPYQETQYF; V: TRBV5-4; J: TRBJ2-5; length: 14
CDR3: CASSYSLGGYTF; V: TRBV12-3/TRBV12-4; J: TRBJ1-2; length: 12
CDR3: CASSSGPFGGAAKNIQYF; V: TRBV7-6; J: TRBJ2-4; length: 18
CDR3: CASKGIGGWDQPQHF; V: TRBV27; J: TRBJ1-5; length: 15
CDR3: CASTRTSGGADTQYF; V: TRBV5-1; J: TRBJ2-3; length: 15
CDR3: CASADRGQETQYF; V: TRBV19; J: TRBJ2-5; length: 13
CDR3: CASSLMGGALYNEQFF; V: TRBV7-3; J: TRBJ2-1; length: 16
CDR3: CASSLVRLGSTDTQYF; V: TRBV7-2; J: TRBJ2-3; length: 16
CDR3: CASSLAGTGRDNEQFF; V: TRBV28; J: TRBJ2-1; length: 16
CDR3: CSVGRDTEAFF; V: TRBV29-1; J: TRBJ1-1; length: 11
CDR3: CASRLGDSPLHF; V: TRBV4-2; J: TRBJ1-6; length: 12